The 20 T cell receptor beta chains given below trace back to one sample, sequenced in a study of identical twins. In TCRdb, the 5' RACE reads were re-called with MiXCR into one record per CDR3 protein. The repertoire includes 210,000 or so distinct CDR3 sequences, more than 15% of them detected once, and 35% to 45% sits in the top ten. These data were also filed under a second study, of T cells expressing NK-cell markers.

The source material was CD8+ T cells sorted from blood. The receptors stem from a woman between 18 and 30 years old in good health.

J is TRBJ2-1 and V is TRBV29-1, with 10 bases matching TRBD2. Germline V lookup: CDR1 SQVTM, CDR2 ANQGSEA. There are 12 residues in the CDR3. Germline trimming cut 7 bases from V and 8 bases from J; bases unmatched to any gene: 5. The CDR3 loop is CSAAGLAHEQFF. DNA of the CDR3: TGCAGCGCCGCGGGACTAGCGCATGAGCAGTTCTTC.

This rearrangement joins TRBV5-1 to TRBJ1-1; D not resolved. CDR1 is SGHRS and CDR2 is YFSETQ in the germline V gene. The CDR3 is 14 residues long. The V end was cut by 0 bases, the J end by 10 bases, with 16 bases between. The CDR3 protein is CASSLEDEGVAAFF. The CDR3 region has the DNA TGCGCCAGCAGCTTGGAAGACGAGGGCGTAGCAGCTTTCTTT.

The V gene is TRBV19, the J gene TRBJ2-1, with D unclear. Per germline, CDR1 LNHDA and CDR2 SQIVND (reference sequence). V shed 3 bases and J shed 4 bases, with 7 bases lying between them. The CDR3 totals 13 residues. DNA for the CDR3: TGTGCCAGTAGTATGTGGCAGTACAATGAGCAGTTCTTC. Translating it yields CASSMWQYNEQFF.

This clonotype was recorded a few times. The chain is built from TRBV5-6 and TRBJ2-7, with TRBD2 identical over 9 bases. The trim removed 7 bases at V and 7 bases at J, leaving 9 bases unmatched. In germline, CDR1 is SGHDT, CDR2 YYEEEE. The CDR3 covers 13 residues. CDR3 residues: CASSGGGAMEQYF. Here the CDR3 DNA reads TGTGCCAGCTCCGGCGGGGGGGCTATGGAGCAGTACTTC.

CDR3 loop: CASSPPRTVQETQYF. The CDR3 region has the DNA TGTGCCAGCAGCCCACCCCGGACAGTCCAAGAGACCCAGTACTTC. This sequence joins TRBV7-9 and TRBJ2-5, with TRBD1 as a possible D gene (6 bases). Germline V gene lookup returns CDR1 SEHNR and CDR2 FQNEAQ (reference sequence). CDR3 length: 15 residues. Trimming stripped 5 bases from V and 1 base from J, with 14 bases between.

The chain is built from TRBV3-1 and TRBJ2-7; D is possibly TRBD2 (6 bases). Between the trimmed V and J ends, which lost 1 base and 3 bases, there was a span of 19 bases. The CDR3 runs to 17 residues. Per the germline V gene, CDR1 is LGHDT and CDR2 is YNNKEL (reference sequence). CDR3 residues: CASSQASSGSGDYEQYF. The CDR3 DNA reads TGTGCCAGCAGCCAAGCGTCTTCGGGTAGCGGAGACTACGAGCAGTACTTC.

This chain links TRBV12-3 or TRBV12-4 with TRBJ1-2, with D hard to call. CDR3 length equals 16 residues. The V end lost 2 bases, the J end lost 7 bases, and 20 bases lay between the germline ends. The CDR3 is CASSLSVSEEGFGYTF. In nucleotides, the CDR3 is TGTGCCAGCAGTTTAAGCGTGTCGGAAGAGGGCTTTGGCTACACCTTC.

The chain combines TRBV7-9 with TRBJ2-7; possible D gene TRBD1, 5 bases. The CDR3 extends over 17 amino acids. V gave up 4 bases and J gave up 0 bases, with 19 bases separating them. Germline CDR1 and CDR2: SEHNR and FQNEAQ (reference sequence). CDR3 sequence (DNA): TGTGCCAGCAGCTACACCCGTGACAGTTATAGCTCCTACGAGCAGTACTTC. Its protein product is CASSYTRDSYSSYEQYF.

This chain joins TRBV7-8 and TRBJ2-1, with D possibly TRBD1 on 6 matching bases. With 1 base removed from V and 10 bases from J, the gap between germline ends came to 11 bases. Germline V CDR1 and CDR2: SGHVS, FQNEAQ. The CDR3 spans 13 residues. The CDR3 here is CASSLVVTGEQFF. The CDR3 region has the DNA TGTGCCAGCAGCTTAGTTGTTACAGGGGAGCAGTTCTTC.

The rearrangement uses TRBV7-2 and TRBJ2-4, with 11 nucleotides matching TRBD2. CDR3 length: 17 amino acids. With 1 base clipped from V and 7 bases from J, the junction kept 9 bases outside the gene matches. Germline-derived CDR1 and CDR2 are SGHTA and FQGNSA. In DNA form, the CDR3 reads TGTGCCAGCAGCTTAGGGATAGCGGGGGGGCGGAGGAACATTCAGTACTTC. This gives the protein CASSLGIAGGRRNIQYF.

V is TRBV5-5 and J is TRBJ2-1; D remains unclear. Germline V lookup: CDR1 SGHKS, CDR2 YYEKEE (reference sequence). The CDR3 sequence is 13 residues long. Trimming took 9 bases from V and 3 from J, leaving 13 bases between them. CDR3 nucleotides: TGTGCCAACAGTTTGGTCGACTACAATGAGCAGTTCTTC. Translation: CANSLVDYNEQFF.

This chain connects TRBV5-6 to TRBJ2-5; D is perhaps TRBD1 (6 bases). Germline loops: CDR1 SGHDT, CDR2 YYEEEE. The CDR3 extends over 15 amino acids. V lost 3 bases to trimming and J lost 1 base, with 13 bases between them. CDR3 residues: CASSSIVTGQETQYF. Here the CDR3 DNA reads TGTGCCAGCAGCTCCATAGTGACAGGCCAAGAGACCCAGTACTTC.

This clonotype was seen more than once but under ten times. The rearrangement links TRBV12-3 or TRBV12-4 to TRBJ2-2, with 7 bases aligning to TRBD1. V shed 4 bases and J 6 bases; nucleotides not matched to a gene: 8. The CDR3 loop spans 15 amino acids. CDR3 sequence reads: CASSSDRVLPGELFF. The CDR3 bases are TGTGCCAGCAGTTCAGACAGGGTTCTCCCCGGGGAGCTGTTTTTT.

CDR3 coding DNA: TGTGCCAGCAGTGCCCCTAGGCGTTCGTCCTACGAGCAGTACTTC. Protein sequence: CASSAPRRSSYEQYF. The chain links TRBV6-2 or TRBV6-3 to TRBJ2-7; unclear D gene. Germline lookup yields CDR1 MNHEY and CDR2 SVGEGT. V was clipped by 5 bases and J by 1 base, with 15 bases between them. CDR3 length: 15 residues.

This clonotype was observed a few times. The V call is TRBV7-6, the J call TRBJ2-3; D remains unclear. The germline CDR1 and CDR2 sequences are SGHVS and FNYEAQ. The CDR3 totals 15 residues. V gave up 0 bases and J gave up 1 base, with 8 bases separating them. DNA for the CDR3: TGTGCCAGCAGCTTAGCGAGAGCCCGCACAGATACGCAGTATTTT. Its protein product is CASSLARARTDTQYF. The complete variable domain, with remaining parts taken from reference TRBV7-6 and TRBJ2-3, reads GAGVSQSPRYKVTKRGQDVALRCDPISGHVSLYWYRQALGQGPEFLTYFNYEAQQDKSGLPNDRFSAERPEGSISTLTIQRTEQRDSAMYRCASSLARARTDTQYFGPGTRLTVL.

The CDR3 nucleotides read TGCAGCGTTGAGGCTATGGTTGAGCAGTTCTTC. This translates into CSVEAMVEQFF. V and J are TRBV29-1 and TRBJ2-1; D is undetermined. V was pared by 3 bases and J by 9 bases, with 9 bases between. There are 11 residues in the CDR3. Per the germline V gene, CDR1 is SQVTM and CDR2 is ANQGSEA.

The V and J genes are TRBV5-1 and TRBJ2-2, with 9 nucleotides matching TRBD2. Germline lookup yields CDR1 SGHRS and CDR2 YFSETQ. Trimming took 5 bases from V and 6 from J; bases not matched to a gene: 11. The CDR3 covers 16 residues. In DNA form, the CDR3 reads TGCGCCAGCAGTTCCCTCTTGCAGCGGGAGGCCGGGGAGCTGTTTTTT. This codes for CASSSLLQREAGELFF.

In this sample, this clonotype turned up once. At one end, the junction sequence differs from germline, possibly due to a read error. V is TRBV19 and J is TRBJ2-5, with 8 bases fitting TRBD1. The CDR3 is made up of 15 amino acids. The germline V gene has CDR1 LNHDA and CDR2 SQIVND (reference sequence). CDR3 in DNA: TGTGCCAGTAGTGCTCGGACAGGGTTGAGATCACCCCAATTATTC. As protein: CASSARTGLRSPQLF.

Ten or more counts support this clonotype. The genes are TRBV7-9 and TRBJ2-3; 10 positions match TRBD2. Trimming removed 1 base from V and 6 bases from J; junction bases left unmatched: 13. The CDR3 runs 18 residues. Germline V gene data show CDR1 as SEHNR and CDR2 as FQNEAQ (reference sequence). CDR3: CASSLGLAGVSRLDTQYF. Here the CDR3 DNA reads TGTGCCAGCAGCTTAGGGCTAGCGGGAGTCTCTCGTTTGGATACGCAGTATTTT.

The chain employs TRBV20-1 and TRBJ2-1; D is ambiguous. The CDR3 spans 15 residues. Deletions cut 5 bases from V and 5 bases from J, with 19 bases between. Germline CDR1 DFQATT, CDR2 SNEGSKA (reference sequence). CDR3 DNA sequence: TGCAGTGCTGTGGCCGGTATCCTAAGAAACAATGAGCAGTTCTTC. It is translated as CSAVAGILRNNEQFF.